This TCR beta chain was recorded in a study of T cell responses to AZD1222 COVID-19 vaccine. TCRdb's table, derived via immunoSEQ multiplex PCR, lists solely in-frame clones and lacks some. This sample carries around 140,000 clones, around 90% of them seen once, and the ten largest clones take approximately 2.1%. The CDR3 spans 15 residues. V was clipped by 6 bases and J by 4 bases, with 16 bases between them. From germline, CDR1 is KGHSH and CDR2 LQKENI. This chain joins TRBV18 and TRBJ1-5; perhaps TRBD1 as D (6 bases). Sample: peripheral blood, taken 28 days after the second AZD1222 dose. This TCR was recovered from an adult who received the AZD1222 COVID-19 vaccine. CDR3 sequence reads: CASSNREGENQPQHF. As DNA, the CDR3 is TGTGCCAGCTCCAACAGAGAGGGGGAAAATCAGCCCCAGCATTTT.